These T cell receptor beta chains were read from a single sample in a study of shared clonotypes between healthy human individuals. Measured with immunoSEQ multiplex PCR; TCRdb has only the in-frame clones, and not every one. The data contain approximately 2,000,000 clones, just over 90% of them singletons. What was sequenced was naive CD8+ T cells from PBMCs. The receptors come from a man aged 18 to 35 in good health. Some clones in this sample may be carry-over from other donors' samples. Both conserved end residues are trimmed from each CDR3. The D gene is left open where the match is weak.

TRBD2	TRBJ2-3	TRBV9	ASSVVGLAGAADTQY
TRBD2	TRBJ2-7	TRBV7-8	ASSLGTSGMYEQY
TRBD1	TRBJ1-4	TRBV9	ASSEAGGTHEKLF
TRBD2	TRBJ2-7	TRBV18	ASSPASGRSYEQY
TRBD1	TRBJ1-2	TRBV15	ATSSRQGGGYT
-	TRBJ1-5	TRBV7-2	ASSPRGRTAINQPQH
TRBD1	TRBJ2-7	TRBV5-1	ASSQVGQNYEQY
-	TRBJ2-7	TRBV19	ASSTWTVDEQY
TRBD1	TRBJ2-1	TRBV11-3	ASSPRQGAGDEQF
-	TRBJ2-7	TRBV11-2	ASSLARGYEQY
TRBD2	TRBJ2-2	TRBV6-6	ASGKREKFPGELF
-	TRBJ1-3	TRBV9	ASSGALIAGNTIY
-	TRBJ2-7	TRBV10-2	ASSERYEQY
-	TRBJ1-3	TRBV9	ASSTGWDTIY
TRBD1	TRBJ2-7	TRBV12-5	ASGLGNRDRTFYEQY
-	TRBJ2-6	TRBV14	ASSQGGRQTGSGANVLT
-	TRBJ2-3	TRBV5-1	ASRSPGTPPDTQY
-	TRBJ2-2	TRBV13	ASSLTLVPRSTGELF
-	TRBJ2-1	TRBV2	ASSERVHEQF
-	TRBJ2-1	TRBV27	ASSLSLGNSYNEQF
-	TRBJ2-1	TRBV7-9	ASSPLASPLYNEQF
TRBD1	TRBJ1-5	TRBV27	ASKLTGGNQPQH
-	TRBJ2-3	TRBV18	ASSPSARGPTDTQY
-	TRBJ2-5	TRBV7-8	ASSFPRGSPYQETQY
-	TRBJ1-1	TRBV28	ASGSWGMNTEAF
-	TRBJ2-7	TRBV7-9	ASSIRTGTTYEQY
-	TRBJ2-7	TRBV11-2	ASSLEPRGEQY
-	TRBJ2-7	TRBV15	ATSSFLSEQY
TRBD1	TRBJ2-7	TRBV27	ASSPRTGSEQY
-	TRBJ1-2	TRBV10-3	AISALGGQNGYT
-	TRBJ2-7	TRBV28	ASSFRWDASYEQY
-	TRBJ1-1	TRBV19	ASSIGWGTEAF
-	TRBJ2-2	TRBV6-5	ASSHGRWTGELF
-	TRBJ1-3	TRBV27	ASSPWGGGNTIY
TRBD2	TRBJ2-3	TRBV9	ASSVDPKTSGSDTQY
-	TRBJ2-3	TRBV4-2	ASSQDTKWNPGTQY
-	TRBJ2-6	TRBV5-1	ASSGAPPGPTSSGANVLT
-	TRBJ1-1	TRBV30	AWTWGPLAEAF
-	TRBJ2-2	TRBV5-5	ASRHAQTVANGELF
-	TRBJ1-3	TRBV6-1	ASSDTIY
-	TRBJ2-7	TRBV6-1	ASSEDRGQTQSSYEQY
-	TRBJ2-7	TRBV23-1	ASSQLGRDYEQY
-	TRBJ1-1	TRBV29-1	SVEDPGRMNTEAF
-	TRBJ2-1	TRBV9	ARQREGNEQF
-	TRBJ2-2	TRBV7-9	ASSLGQGLNTGELF
-	TRBJ2-7	TRBV9	ASSPGADEQY
-	TRBJ2-3	TRBV5-4	ASSLGARPDTQY
-	TRBJ1-1	TRBV10-3	AISELQGKNTEAF
-	TRBJ1-2	TRBV6-5	ASSLQGNYGYT
TRBD2	TRBJ2-1	TRBV7-9	ASSYRAGGVHNEQF
-	TRBJ1-2	TRBV2	ASSIQGSRYGYT
-	TRBJ2-2	TRBV9	ASARNTGELF